This passage covers 5 T cell receptor beta chains from one sample sequenced in a study of control samples from healthy donors and cancer patients. Produced via immunoSEQ multiplex PCR; TCRdb's table is partial and in-frame only. This sample has about 80,000 clones, with around 92% found just once. Sequenced: blood. Every receptor here comes from a man aged 50 or older in good health.

The genes are TRBV5-6 and TRBJ1-3, with 9 bases identical to TRBD1. The germline V gene encodes CDR1 SGHDT and CDR2 YYEEEE. This CDR3 is built from 17 residues. V trimming: 4 bases; J trimming: 0 bases; junction bases outside the gene matches: 8. CDR3 bases: TGTGCCAGCAGCCCCGGGACAGGGCGCCTCTCTGGAAACACCATATATTTT. Its protein product is CASSPGTGRLSGNTIYF.

On this clone itself: At one end the junction does not follow the germline gene, possibly because of a read error. The chain combines TRBV19 with TRBJ1-5, with 8 nucleotides matching TRBD1. In germline, CDR1 is LNHDA, CDR2 SQIVND (reference sequence). The CDR3 is 15 amino acids. CDR3 in amino acids: CTSSIDRTGNQPQHF. As DNA, the CDR3 is TGTACCAGTAGTATAGATAGGACAGGGAATCAGCCCCAGCATTTT.

The chain recombines TRBV19 with TRBJ2-5, with D perhaps matching TRBD1 (5 bases). With 8 bases removed from V and 5 bases from J, the gap between germline ends came to 12 bases. CDR1 and CDR2 (germline): LNHDA, SQIVND (reference sequence). There are 12 residues in the CDR3. The CDR3 sequence is CASQLPGETQYF. The CDR3 bases are TGTGCCAGTCAACTTCCAGGGGAGACCCAGTACTTC.

V gene TRBV3-1 (or the pseudogene TRBV3-2) combines with J gene TRBJ2-5, with 12 bases lining up with TRBD2. Trimming cost V 6 bases and J 1 base; bases outside gene matches: 6. This CDR3 has 16 amino acids. Germline V gene sequence: CDR1 LGHDT, CDR2 YNNKEL (reference sequence). DNA of the CDR3: TGTGCCAGCAGTCTAGGACTAGCGGGGTCCCAAGAGACCCAGTACTTC. This encodes CASSLGLAGSQETQYF.

This rearrangement joins TRBV2 to TRBJ1-5; 7 bases are shared with TRBD1. CDR3 length: 16 amino acids. The germline V gene encodes CDR1 SNHLY and CDR2 FYNNEI. With V trimmed by 3 bases and J by 2 bases, 7 bases remained unmatched. CDR3 in DNA: TGTGCCAGCAGTGACAGGGGGTCGGCGGGCAATCAGCCCCAGCATTTT. Its protein is CASSDRGSAGNQPQHF.